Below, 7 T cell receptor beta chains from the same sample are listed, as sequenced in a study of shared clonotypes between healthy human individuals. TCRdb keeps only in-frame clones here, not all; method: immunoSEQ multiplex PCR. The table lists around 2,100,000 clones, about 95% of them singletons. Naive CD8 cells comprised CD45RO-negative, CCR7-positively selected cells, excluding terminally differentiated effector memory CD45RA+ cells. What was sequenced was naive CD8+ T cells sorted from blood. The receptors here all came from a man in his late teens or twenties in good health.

The CDR3 loop reads CASSQATGTDNSPLHF. As DNA, the CDR3 is TGCGCCAGCAGCCAAGCGACAGGGACTGATAATTCACCCCTCCACTTT. The V and J genes are TRBV4-3 and TRBJ1-6; 7 bases map to TRBD1. Per the germline V gene, CDR1 is LGHNA and CDR2 is YSLEER. CDR3 length: 16 amino acids. V dropped 1 base and J dropped 5; count of bases not matched to a gene: 5.

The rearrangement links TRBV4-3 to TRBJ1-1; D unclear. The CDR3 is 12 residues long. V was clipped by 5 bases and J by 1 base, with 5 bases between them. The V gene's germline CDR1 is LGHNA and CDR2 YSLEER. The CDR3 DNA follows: TGCGCCAGCAGCTCGGGGAACACTGAAGCTTTCTTT. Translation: CASSSGNTEAFF.

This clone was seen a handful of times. CDR3: CASSRGASEAFF. Here the CDR3 DNA reads TGTGCCAGCAGCCGGGGGGCTTCTGAAGCTTTCTTT. The chain is built from TRBV9 and TRBJ1-1, with D maybe TRBD1 (6 bases). This CDR3 is built from 12 residues. CDR1 SGDLS and CDR2 YYNGEE come from the germline V gene. The V end lost 4 bases, the J end lost 6 bases, and 10 bases lay between the germline ends.

The CDR3 nucleotides are TGTGCCAGCAGCGTAGCTCTCGGTAGTGATCGGGAGACCCAGTACTTC. It specifies CASSVALGSDRETQYF. The rearrangement links TRBV9 to TRBJ2-5; D ambiguous. The CDR3 contains 16 residues. The germline V and J ends were trimmed by 0 bases and 5 bases, with 17 bases remaining between them. Germline values: CDR1 SGDLS, CDR2 YYNGEE.

As DNA, the CDR3 is TGCGCCAGCAGTTACGCACCAGGGGTAAGTTCACCCCTCCACTTT. This translates into CASSYAPGVSSPLHF. The chain has TRBV10-2 and TRBJ1-6; D is possibly TRBD1 (6 bases). In germline, CDR1 is WSHSY, CDR2 SAAADI. The CDR3 is made up of 15 amino acids. Trimming shortened V by 5 bases and J by 9 bases, and 17 bases separated the two germline ends.

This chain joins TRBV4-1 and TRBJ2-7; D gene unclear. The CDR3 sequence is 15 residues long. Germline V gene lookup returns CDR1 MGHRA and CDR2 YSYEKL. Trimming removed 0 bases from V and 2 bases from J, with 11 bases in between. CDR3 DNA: TGCGCCAGCAGCCAAGAATGGCAGGCAACCTACGAGCAGTACTTC. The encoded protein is CASSQEWQATYEQYF.

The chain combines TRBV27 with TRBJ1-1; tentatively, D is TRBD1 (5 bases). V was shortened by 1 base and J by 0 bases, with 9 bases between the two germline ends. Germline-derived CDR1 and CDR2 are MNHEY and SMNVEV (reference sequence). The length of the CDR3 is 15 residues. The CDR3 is CASSLFSGLNTEAFF. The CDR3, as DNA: TGTGCCAGCAGTTTATTCTCAGGGCTGAACACTGAAGCTTTCTTT.